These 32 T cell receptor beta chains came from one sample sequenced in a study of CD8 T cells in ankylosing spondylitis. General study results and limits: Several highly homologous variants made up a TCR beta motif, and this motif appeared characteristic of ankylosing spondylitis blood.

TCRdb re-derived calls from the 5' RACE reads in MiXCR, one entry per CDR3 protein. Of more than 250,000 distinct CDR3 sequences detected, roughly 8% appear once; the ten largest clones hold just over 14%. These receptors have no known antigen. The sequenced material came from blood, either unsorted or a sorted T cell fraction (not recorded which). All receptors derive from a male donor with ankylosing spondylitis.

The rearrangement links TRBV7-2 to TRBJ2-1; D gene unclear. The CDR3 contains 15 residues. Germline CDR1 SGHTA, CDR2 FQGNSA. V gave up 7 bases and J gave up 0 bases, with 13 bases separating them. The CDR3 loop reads CASTILVSSYNEQFF. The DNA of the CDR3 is TGTGCCAGCACTATACTTGTTAGCTCCTACAATGAGCAGTTCTTC.

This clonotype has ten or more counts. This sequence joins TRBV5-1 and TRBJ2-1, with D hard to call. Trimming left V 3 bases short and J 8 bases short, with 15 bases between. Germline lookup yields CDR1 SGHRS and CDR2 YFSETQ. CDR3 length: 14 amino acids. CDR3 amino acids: CASSSWRRYDEQFF. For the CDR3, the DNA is TGCGCCAGCAGCTCCTGGAGAAGGTATGATGAGCAGTTCTTC.

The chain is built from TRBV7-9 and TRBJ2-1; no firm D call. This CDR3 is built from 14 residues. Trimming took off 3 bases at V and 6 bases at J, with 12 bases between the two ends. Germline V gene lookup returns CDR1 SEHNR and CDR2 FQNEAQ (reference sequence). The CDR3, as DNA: TGTGCCAGCAGCTTCCCGTTTAGGCCCAATGAGCAGTTCTTC. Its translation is CASSFPFRPNEQFF.

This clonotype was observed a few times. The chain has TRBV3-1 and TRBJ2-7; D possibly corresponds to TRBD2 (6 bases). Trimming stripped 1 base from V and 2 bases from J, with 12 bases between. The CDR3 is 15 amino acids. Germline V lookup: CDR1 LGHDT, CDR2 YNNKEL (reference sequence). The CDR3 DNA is TGTGCCAGCAGCCAAGCGGGGGTCTCCACCTACGAGCAGTACTTC. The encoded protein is CASSQAGVSTYEQYF.

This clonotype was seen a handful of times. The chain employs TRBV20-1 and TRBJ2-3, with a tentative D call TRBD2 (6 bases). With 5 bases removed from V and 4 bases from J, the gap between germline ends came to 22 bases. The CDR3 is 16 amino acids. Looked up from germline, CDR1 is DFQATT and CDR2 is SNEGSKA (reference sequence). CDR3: CSAGLRGTRGPDTQYF. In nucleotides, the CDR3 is TGCAGTGCTGGCTTACGCGGGACGCGGGGTCCAGATACGCAGTATTTT.

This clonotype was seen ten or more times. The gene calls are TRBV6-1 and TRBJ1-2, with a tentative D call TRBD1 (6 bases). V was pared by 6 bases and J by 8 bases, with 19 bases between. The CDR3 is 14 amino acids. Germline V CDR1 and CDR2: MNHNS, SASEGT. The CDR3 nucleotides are TGTGCCAGCAGCCTTATCCAGGGGAATGGCGGCTACACCTTC. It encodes CASSLIQGNGGYTF.

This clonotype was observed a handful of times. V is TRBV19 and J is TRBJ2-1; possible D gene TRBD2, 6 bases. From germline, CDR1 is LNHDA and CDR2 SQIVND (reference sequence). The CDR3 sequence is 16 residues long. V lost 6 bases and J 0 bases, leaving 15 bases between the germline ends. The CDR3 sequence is CASSTQGLSSYNEQFF. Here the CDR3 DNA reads TGTGCCAGTAGCACCCAGGGACTTAGCTCCTACAATGAGCAGTTCTTC. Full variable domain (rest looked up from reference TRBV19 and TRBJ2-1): DGGITQSPKYLFRKEGQNVTLSCEQNLNHDAMYWYRQDPGQGLRLIYYSQIVNDFQKGDIAEGYSVSREKKESFPLTVTSAQKNPTAFYLCASSTQGLSSYNEQFFGPGTRLTVL.

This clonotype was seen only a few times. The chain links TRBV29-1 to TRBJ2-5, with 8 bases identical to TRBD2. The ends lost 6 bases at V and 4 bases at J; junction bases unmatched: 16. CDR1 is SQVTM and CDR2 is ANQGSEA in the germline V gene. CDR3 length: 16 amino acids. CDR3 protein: CSVLMGPAGVLETQYF. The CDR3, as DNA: TGCAGCGTCCTAATGGGACCAGCGGGAGTGTTAGAGACCCAGTACTTC.

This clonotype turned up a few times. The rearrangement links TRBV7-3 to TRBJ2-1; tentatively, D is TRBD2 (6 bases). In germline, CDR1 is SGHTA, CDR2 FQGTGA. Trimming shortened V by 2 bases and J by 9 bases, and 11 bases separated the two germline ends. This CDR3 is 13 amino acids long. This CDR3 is CASSLGGFREQFF. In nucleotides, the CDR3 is TGTGCCAGCAGCTTAGGGGGGTTTCGTGAGCAGTTCTTC.

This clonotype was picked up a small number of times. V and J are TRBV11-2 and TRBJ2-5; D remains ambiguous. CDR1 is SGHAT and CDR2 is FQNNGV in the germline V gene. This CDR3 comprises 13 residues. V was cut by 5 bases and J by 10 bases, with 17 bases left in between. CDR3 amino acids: CASSTRPEFGQYF. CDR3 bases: TGTGCCAGCAGCACCCGACCCGAATTTGGCCAGTACTTC.

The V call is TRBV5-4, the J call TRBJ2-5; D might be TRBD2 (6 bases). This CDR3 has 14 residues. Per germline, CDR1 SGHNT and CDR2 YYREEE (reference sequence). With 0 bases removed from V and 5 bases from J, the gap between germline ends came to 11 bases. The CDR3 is CASSLGREWETQYF. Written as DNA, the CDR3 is TGTGCCAGCAGCTTGGGACGGGAGTGGGAGACCCAGTACTTC.

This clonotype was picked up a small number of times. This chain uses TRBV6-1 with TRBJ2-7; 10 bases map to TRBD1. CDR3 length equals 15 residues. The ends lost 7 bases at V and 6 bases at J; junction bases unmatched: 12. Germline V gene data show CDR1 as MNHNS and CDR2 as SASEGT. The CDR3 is CASNPRDRGRGEQYF. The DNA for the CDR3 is TGTGCCAGCAACCCGAGGGACAGGGGACGAGGCGAGCAGTACTTC.

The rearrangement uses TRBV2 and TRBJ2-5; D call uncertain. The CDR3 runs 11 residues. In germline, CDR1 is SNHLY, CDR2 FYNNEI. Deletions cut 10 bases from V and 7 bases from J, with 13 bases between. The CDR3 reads CATSVIGTQYF. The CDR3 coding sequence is TGTGCCACCTCAGTGATCGGGACCCAGTACTTC.

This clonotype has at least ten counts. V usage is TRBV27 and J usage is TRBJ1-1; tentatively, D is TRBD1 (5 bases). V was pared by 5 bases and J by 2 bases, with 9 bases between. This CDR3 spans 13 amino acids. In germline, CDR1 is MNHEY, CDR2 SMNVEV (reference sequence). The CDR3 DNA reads TGTGCCAGCAGTCCGCGGACAAACACTGAAGCTTTCTTT. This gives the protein CASSPRTNTEAFF.

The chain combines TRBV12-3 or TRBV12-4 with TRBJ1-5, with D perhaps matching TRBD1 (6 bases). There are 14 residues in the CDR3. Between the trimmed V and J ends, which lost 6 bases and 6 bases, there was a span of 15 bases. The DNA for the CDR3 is TGTGCCAGCAGGGAGGGGTGGGGGCCTCAGCCCCAGCATTTT. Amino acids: CASREGWGPQPQHF.

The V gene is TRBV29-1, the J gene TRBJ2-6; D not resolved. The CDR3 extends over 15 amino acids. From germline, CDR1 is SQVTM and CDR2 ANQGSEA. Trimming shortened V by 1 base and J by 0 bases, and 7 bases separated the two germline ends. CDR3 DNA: TGCAGCGTTGAAGGCGGCAGCTCTGGGGCCAACGTCCTGACTTTC. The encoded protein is CSVEGGSSGANVLTF.

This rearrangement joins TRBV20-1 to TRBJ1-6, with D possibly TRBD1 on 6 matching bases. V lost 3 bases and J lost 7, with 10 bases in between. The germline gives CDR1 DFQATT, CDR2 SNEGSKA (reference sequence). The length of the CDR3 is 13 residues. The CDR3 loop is CSASTGRNSPLHF. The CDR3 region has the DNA TGCAGTGCTAGTACAGGGAGGAATTCACCCCTCCACTTT.

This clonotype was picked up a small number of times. The chain's CDR3 is CASRSGGRYNEQFF. The CDR3 bases are TGTGCCAGCAGGAGTGGGGGTCGTTACAATGAGCAGTTCTTC. The V gene is TRBV3-1, the J gene TRBJ2-1, with D possibly being TRBD1 or TRBD2 (5 bases each). V was trimmed by 6 bases and J by 4 bases, leaving 13 bases between them. The CDR3 has 14 residues. Germline values: CDR1 LGHDT, CDR2 YNNKEL (reference sequence).

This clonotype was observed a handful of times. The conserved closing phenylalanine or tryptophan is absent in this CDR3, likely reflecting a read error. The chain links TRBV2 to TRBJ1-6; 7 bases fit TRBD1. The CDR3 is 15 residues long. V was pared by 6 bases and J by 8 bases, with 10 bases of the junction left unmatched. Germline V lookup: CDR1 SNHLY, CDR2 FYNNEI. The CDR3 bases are TGTGCCAGCAGCCTACAGGGGCCGGGACATTCACCCCTCCACCTT. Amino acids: CASSLQGPGHSPLHL.

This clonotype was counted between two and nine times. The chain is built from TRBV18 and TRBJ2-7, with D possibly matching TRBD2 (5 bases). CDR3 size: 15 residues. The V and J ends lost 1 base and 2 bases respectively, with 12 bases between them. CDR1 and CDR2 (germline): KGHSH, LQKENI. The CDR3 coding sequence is TGTGCCAGCTCACCACGGTCGGGGATCCCCTACGAGCAGTACTTC. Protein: CASSPRSGIPYEQYF.

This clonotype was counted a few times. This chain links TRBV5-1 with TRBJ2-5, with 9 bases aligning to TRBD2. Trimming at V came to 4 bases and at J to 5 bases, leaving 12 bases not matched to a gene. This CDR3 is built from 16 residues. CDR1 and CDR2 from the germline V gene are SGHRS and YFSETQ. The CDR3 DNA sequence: TGCGCCAGCAGCCGACCACCGGCTAGCGGGATGGAGACCCAGTACTTC. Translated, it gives CASSRPPASGMETQYF.

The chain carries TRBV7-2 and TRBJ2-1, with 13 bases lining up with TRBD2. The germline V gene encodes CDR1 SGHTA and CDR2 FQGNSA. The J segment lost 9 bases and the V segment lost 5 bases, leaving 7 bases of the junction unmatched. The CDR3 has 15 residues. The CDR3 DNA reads TGTGCCAGCAGCCCGACTACTAGCGGGAGGGGTGAGCAGTTCTTC. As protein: CASSPTTSGRGEQFF.

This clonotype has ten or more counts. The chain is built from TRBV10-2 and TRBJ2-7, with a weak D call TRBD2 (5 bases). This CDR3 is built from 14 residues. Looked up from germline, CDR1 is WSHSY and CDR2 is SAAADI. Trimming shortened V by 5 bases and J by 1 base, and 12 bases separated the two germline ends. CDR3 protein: CASSQLGSSYEQYF. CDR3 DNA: TGCGCCAGCAGTCAACTAGGGTCGTCCTACGAGCAGTACTTC.

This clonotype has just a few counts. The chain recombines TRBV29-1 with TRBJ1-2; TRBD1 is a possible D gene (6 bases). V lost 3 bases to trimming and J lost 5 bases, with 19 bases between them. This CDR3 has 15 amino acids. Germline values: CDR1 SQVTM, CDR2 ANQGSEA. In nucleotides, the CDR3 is TGCAGCGTTGATGGGGGCCTCCCCTCCGGTTATGGCTACACCTTC. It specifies CSVDGGLPSGYGYTF.

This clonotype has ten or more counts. In nucleotides, the CDR3 is TGTGCCAGCAGCTTAAGGGGCGGTGGAGGGGCGCCCGGGGAGCTGTTTTTT. Amino acid sequence: CASSLRGGGGAPGELFF. The chain carries TRBV7-3 and TRBJ2-2; weak D call: TRBD2 (6 bases). V was cut by 1 base and J by 6 bases, with 18 bases left in between. The CDR3 is 17 amino acids. Germline-derived CDR1 and CDR2 are SGHTA and FQGTGA.

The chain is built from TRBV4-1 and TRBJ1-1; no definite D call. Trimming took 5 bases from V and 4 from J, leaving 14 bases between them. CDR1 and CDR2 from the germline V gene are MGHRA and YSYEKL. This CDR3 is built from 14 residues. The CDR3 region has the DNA TGCGCCAGCAGCTATGACCCCCGGGTCACTGAAGCTTTCTTT. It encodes CASSYDPRVTEAFF.

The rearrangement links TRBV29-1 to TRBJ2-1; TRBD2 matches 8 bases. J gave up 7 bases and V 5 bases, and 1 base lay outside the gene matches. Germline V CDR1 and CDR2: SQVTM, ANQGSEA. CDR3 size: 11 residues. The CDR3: CSVQRENEQFF. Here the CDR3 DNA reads TGCAGCGTTCAGCGGGAGAATGAGCAGTTCTTC.

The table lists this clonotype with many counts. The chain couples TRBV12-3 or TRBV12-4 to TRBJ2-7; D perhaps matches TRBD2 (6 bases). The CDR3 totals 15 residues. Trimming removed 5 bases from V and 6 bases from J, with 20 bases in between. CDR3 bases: TGTGCCAGCAGTCGGATGACTAGTTTTCGTCCCGAGCAGTACTTC. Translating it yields CASSRMTSFRPEQYF.

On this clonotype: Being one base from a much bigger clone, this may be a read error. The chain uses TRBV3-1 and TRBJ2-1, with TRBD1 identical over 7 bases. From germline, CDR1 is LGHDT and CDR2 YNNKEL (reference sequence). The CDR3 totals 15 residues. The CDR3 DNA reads TGTGCCAGCACCCAAGAAGGGGACAGCTACAATGAGCAGTTCTTC. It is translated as CASTQEGDSYNEQFF.

This CDR3 reads CSASPRRSSYEQYF. In DNA form, the CDR3 reads TGCAGTGCTAGCCCACGGAGGAGCTCCTACGAGCAGTACTTC. V gene TRBV20-1 combines with J gene TRBJ2-7; D possibly corresponds to TRBD2 (5 bases). The CDR3 runs 14 residues. Germline V CDR1 and CDR2: DFQATT, SNEGSKA (reference sequence). V lost 3 bases and J lost 0, with 12 bases in between.

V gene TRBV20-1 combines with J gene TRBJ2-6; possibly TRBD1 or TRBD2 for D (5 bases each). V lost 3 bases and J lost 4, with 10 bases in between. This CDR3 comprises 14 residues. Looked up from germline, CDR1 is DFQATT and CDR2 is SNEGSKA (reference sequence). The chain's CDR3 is CSASEGPGANVLTF. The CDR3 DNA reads TGCAGTGCTAGCGAGGGGCCCGGGGCCAACGTCCTGACTTTC.

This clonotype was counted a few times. As DNA, the CDR3 is TGTGCCAGCAGTTTAGGGTCAGCCTTAACCTACGAGCAGTACTTC. Residues: CASSLGSALTYEQYF. This chain connects TRBV12-3 or TRBV12-4 to TRBJ2-7, with D unclear. This CDR3 spans 15 amino acids. The V end was cut by 1 base, the J end by 2 bases, with 12 bases between.